The rows below give T cell receptor beta chains drawn from one sample of a study of T cell responses to AZD1222 COVID-19 vaccine. The repertoire was sequenced with immunoSEQ multiplex PCR; TCRdb's copy has only in-frame clones and lacks some. Of 100,000 or so clones in the sample, around 87% were seen once. The sequencing here drew on peripheral blood, taken 28 days after the second AZD1222 dose. These receptors were taken from an adult who received the AZD1222 COVID-19 vaccine. The CDR3 runs from the conserved cysteine through the conserved F or W. Each record gives: J gene, D gene, clone size, V gene, CDR3 DNA, CDR3 protein. D genes are given only for firm matches. The size field is filled for only some rows; it gives once, few, many or a size class.

j_call: TRBJ2-2
d_call: -
clone_size: once
v_call: TRBV28
cdr3_nt: TGTGCCAGCAGTTTTGGCGGGGCTGGGACCGGGGAGCTGTTTTTT
cdr3_aa: CASSFGGAGTGELFF

j_call: TRBJ1-2
d_call: -
clone_size: once
v_call: TRBV10-3
cdr3_nt: TGTGCCTCAGGGGCCACAGTTGACTATGGCTACACCTTC
cdr3_aa: CASGATVDYGYTF

j_call: TRBJ1-2
d_call: -
clone_size: -
v_call: TRBV5-1
cdr3_nt: TGCGCCAGCAGCTTGGGAAGGAACTATGGCTACACCTTC
cdr3_aa: CASSLGRNYGYTF

j_call: TRBJ1-2
d_call: -
clone_size: -
v_call: TRBV5-1
cdr3_nt: TGCGCCAGCAGCTCAGACTACTATGGCTACACCTTC
cdr3_aa: CASSSDYYGYTF

j_call: TRBJ2-3
d_call: -
clone_size: -
v_call: TRBV30
cdr3_nt: TGTGCCTGGAGTAGGTGGGCCAGTCGCACAGATACGCAGTATTTT
cdr3_aa: CAWSRWASRTDTQYF

j_call: TRBJ1-1
d_call: -
clone_size: once
v_call: TRBV9
cdr3_nt: TGTGCCAGCAGCGTAGGAGGGGCTGTTACTGAAGCTTTCTTT
cdr3_aa: CASSVGGAVTEAFF

j_call: TRBJ1-4
d_call: -
clone_size: -
v_call: TRBV30
cdr3_nt: TGTGCCTGGAGTTCGGGGGCGCGATCTAATGAAAAACTGTTTTTT
cdr3_aa: CAWSSGARSNEKLFF

j_call: TRBJ1-2
d_call: -
clone_size: -
v_call: TRBV19
cdr3_nt: TGTGCCAGTCACCGGGACAAAGCTAACTATGGCTACACCTTC
cdr3_aa: CASHRDKANYGYTF

j_call: TRBJ2-4
d_call: TRBD1
clone_size: -
v_call: TRBV10-3
cdr3_nt: TGTGCCAGACCGGGACAGGGTCACATTCAGTACTTC
cdr3_aa: CARPGQGHIQYF

j_call: TRBJ1-5
d_call: TRBD1
clone_size: -
v_call: TRBV27
cdr3_nt: TGTGCCAGCAGTTACGACAGGGCCGATCAGCCCCAGCATTTT
cdr3_aa: CASSYDRADQPQHF

j_call: TRBJ2-7
d_call: -
clone_size: -
v_call: TRBV29-1
cdr3_nt: TGCAGCGTTGTGGGGACACTGGTCTACGAGCAGTACTTC
cdr3_aa: CSVVGTLVYEQYF

j_call: TRBJ2-7
d_call: -
clone_size: -
v_call: TRBV3-1/TRBV3-2
cdr3_nt: TGTGCCAGCAGCCATCTACAGGGTCGCGAGCAGTACTTC
cdr3_aa: CASSHLQGREQYF

j_call: TRBJ1-1
d_call: -
clone_size: -
v_call: TRBV7-8
cdr3_nt: TGTGCCAGCAGCCGACACACTCTCAACGGGGCTTTCTTT
cdr3_aa: CASSRHTLNGAFF

j_call: TRBJ2-7
d_call: TRBD1
clone_size: -
v_call: TRBV7-9
cdr3_nt: TGTGCCAGCAGCACCCGGACAGGGGGATACGAGCAGTACTTC
cdr3_aa: CASSTRTGGYEQYF

j_call: TRBJ1-1
d_call: -
clone_size: -
v_call: TRBV27
cdr3_nt: TGTGCCAGCAGTCCGGAAGTGACCATTAGCACTGAAGCTTTCTTT
cdr3_aa: CASSPEVTISTEAFF

j_call: TRBJ1-2
d_call: TRBD1
clone_size: -
v_call: TRBV2
cdr3_nt: TGTGCCACCCTCCTGGACAGGGGTTCTAACTATGGCTACACCTTC
cdr3_aa: CATLLDRGSNYGYTF

j_call: TRBJ1-2
d_call: TRBD1
clone_size: -
v_call: TRBV7-9
cdr3_nt: TGTGCCAGCAGCTTCGACAGGGGTGATTGGGACTATGGCTACACCTTC
cdr3_aa: CASSFDRGDWDYGYTF

j_call: TRBJ1-1
d_call: -
clone_size: -
v_call: TRBV3-1/TRBV3-2
cdr3_nt: TGTGCCAGCCCTACAGGGTATGGTATGGACACTGAAGCTTTCTTT
cdr3_aa: CASPTGYGMDTEAFF

j_call: TRBJ1-3
d_call: TRBD1
clone_size: -
v_call: TRBV25-1
cdr3_nt: TGTGCCAGCAGTGAGGGACAGGGCTCTGGAAACACCATATATTTT
cdr3_aa: CASSEGQGSGNTIYF

j_call: TRBJ2-3
d_call: -
clone_size: -
v_call: TRBV25-1
cdr3_nt: TGTGCCAGCAGTAAAAGCGGTTCCACAGATACGCAGTATTTT
cdr3_aa: CASSKSGSTDTQYF

j_call: TRBJ1-2
d_call: TRBD1
clone_size: once
v_call: TRBV18
cdr3_nt: TGTGCCAGCTCCCTGACAGGGAGTGACTATGGCTACACCTTC
cdr3_aa: CASSLTGSDYGYTF

j_call: TRBJ1-2
d_call: -
clone_size: -
v_call: TRBV6-2/TRBV6-3
cdr3_nt: TGTGCCAGCAGTTACATAGGGGATCATGGCTACACCTTC
cdr3_aa: CASSYIGDHGYTF

j_call: TRBJ1-1
d_call: -
clone_size: -
v_call: TRBV5-4
cdr3_nt: TGTGCCAGCAGCTTAAGGCTAGGGAACACTGAAGCTTTCTTT
cdr3_aa: CASSLRLGNTEAFF

j_call: TRBJ1-1
d_call: TRBD1
clone_size: once
v_call: TRBV7-9
cdr3_nt: TGTGCCAGCAGCCCGGACAGGGGGGCGAACACTGAAGCTTTCTTT
cdr3_aa: CASSPDRGANTEAFF